This TCR beta chain was documented in a study of blood T cell repertoires in COVID-19. About the study: There were acute and convalescent COVID-19 samples, and they came from the United States, Italy and Spain. Sample material is recorded as cDNA or gDNA derived from T cells, B-cell-depleted T cells, or PBMCs.

Under the authors' procedure: Nucleated cell counts were estimated from reference gene primer amplification. Some clones are missing from TCRdb's copy, which holds only in-frame ones; the method was immunoSEQ multiplex PCR. V, J and clone size are taken as reported in that table, and D and trimming were inferred from the DNA itself. The sample contains a few hundred thousand clones, 84% of which appear only once. This TCR was recovered from a man aged 30 to 45 with active or convalescent COVID-19. Sequenced sample: peripheral blood.

The CDR3 spells CASSPTPVNIQYF. CDR3 nucleotides: TGTGCCAGCAGCCCAACCCCAGTGAACATTCAGTACTTC. This chain links TRBV12-3 or TRBV12-4 with TRBJ2-4; D is uncertain. The V end lost 6 bases, the J end lost 7 bases, and 13 bases lay between the germline ends. CDR3 length: 13 residues.